The present T cell receptor beta chain was sequenced within a study of early T cells in non-severe SARS-CoV-2 infection. Across the study: Alpha and beta chains were unpaired, from unsorted whole-blood bulk RNA. Findings of the study overall: CD4 and private specificities were missed by VDJdb matching, which favored anti-spike CD8 responses.

The TCR library protocol was used to attach unique molecular identifiers. These identifiers were attached to individual cDNA molecules. TCRdb used MiXCR to reprocess the 5' RACE reads, holding one entry per CDR3 protein. The repertoire includes about 52,000 distinct CDR3 sequences, roughly 8.2% of them detected once, and approximately 4% sits in the top ten. This clonotype was detected a few times. Antigen unknown. This CDR3 spans 15 amino acids. The V end lost 5 bases, the J end lost 0 bases, and 12 bases lay between the germline ends. The clonotype comes from an adult who was a healthcare worker with PCR-confirmed SARS-CoV-2 infection or an uninfected control (not recorded which). The source material was whole blood. The rearrangement links TRBV12-3 or TRBV12-4 to TRBJ2-3; D might be TRBD1 (6 bases). CDR3 in amino acids: CASSATGESTDTQYF. The CDR3 bases are TGTGCCAGCAGTGCGACAGGAGAAAGCACAGATACGCAGTATTTT.